These 4 T cell receptor beta chains were sequenced from one sample in a study of blood T cell repertoires in COVID-19. Assay used: immunoSEQ multiplex PCR; TCRdb lists only in-frame clones, some missing. The sample carries 120,000 to 150,000 clones, roughly 86% recorded once. Sequencing was done on a sample of peripheral blood. These receptor sequences come from a woman aged 55-75 years with acute or convalescent COVID-19.

The rearrangement links TRBV3-1 (or the pseudogene TRBV3-2) to TRBJ2-3, with D possibly matching TRBD1 (5 bases). Trimming shortened V by 3 bases and J by 9 bases, and 13 bases separated the two germline ends. CDR1 LGHDT and CDR2 YNNKEL come from the germline V gene (reference sequence). CDR3 length equals 13 residues. The CDR3 is CASSQDRQRTQYF. The CDR3 DNA is TGTGCCAGCAGCCAGGACCGACAGAGAACGCAGTATTTT.

The CDR3 here is CASSLALGGAYEQYF. Here the CDR3 DNA reads TGTGCCAGCAGCTTAGCGCTCGGGGGGGCCTACGAGCAGTACTTC. V and J are TRBV7-9 and TRBJ2-7; 8 bases align to TRBD2. Germline values: CDR1 SEHNR, CDR2 FQNEAQ (reference sequence). The junction had 3 bases not matched to a gene; V was cut back by 0 bases and J by 2 bases. The CDR3 has 15 residues. Drawing the rest from reference TRBV7-9 and TRBJ2-7, the complete variable domain is DTGVSQNPRHKITKRGQNVTFRCDPISEHNRLYWYRQTLGQGPEFLTYFQNEAQLEKSRLLSDRFSAERPKGSFSTLEIQRTEQGDSAMYLCASSLALGGAYEQYFGPGTRLTVT.

V gene TRBV29-1 combines with J gene TRBJ2-5, with 10 bases lining up with TRBD1. CDR1 is SQVTM, CDR2 ANQGSEA, per germline. The V and J ends lost 4 bases and 1 base, in that order; junction bases with no gene match: 6. The CDR3 is made up of 15 amino acids. CDR3 region: CSVGGGQGTQETQYF. CDR3 bases: TGCAGCGTTGGGGGGGGACAGGGGACCCAAGAGACCCAGTACTTC.

V and J are TRBV27 and TRBJ2-3; TRBD2 matches 12 bases. CDR1 and CDR2 (germline): MNHEY, SMNVEV (reference sequence). CDR3 size: 17 residues. V lost 2 bases and J lost 5; bases outside the gene matches: 8. This CDR3 is CASSLSPTSGGLDTQYF. In nucleotides, the CDR3 is TGTGCCAGCAGTTTAAGCCCAACTAGCGGGGGGCTAGATACGCAGTATTTT.